What follows are 11 T cell receptor beta chains derived from one specimen sequenced in a study of T cell repertoires in cytomegalovirus infection. TCRdb ran MiXCR on the reads and lists one entry per CDR3 protein. The profile shows 150,000 to 160,000 distinct CDR3 sequences, about 25% of them singletons. The sequenced sample consisted of PBMCs. The receptors here all came from a human donor in good health (CMV status not recorded). Some clones in this sample may be carry-over from other donors' samples.

The chain joins TRBV2 to TRBJ1-1; D gene ambiguous. The V end lost 4 bases, the J end lost 4 bases, and 13 bases lay between the germline ends. Per germline, CDR1 SNHLY and CDR2 FYNNEI. The CDR3 runs 14 residues. The CDR3 DNA follows: TGTGCCAGCAGTGCATGGGTCGGTAGCACTGAAGCTTTCTTT. This translates into CASSAWVGSTEAFF.

The chain is built from TRBV11-2 and TRBJ2-7; 7 bases agree with TRBD2. CDR1 and CDR2 (germline): SGHAT, FQNNGV. The V gene end was trimmed by 5 bases and the J gene end by 0 bases; junction bases not matched to a gene: 10. The CDR3 is 16 residues long. The CDR3 DNA reads as TGTGCCAGCAGCCCCATAGGGCGGACTAGCTCCTACGAGCAGTACTTC. It is translated as CASSPIGRTSSYEQYF. Together with reference TRBV11-2 and TRBJ2-7, the CDR3 gives the full variable domain: EAGVAQSPRYKIIEKRQSVAFWCNPISGHATLYWYQQILGQGPKLLIQFQNNGVVDDSQLPKDRFSAERLKGVDSTLKIQPAKLEDSAVYLCASSPIGRTSSYEQYFGPGTRLTVT.

This clonotype was found many times. The chain combines TRBV28 with TRBJ2-7; 7 nucleotides line up with TRBD1. This CDR3 comprises 13 residues. Germline trimming cut 5 bases from V and 4 bases from J; bases unmatched to any gene: 5. Germline CDR1 is MDHEN and CDR2 is SYDVKM. CDR3 in DNA: TGTGCCAGCAGTGTAGACAGGGAGTACGAGCAGTACTTC. Its protein is CASSVDREYEQYF.

The V call is TRBV20-1, the J call TRBJ1-1, with unresolved D. CDR3 length: 13 amino acids. Germline lookup yields CDR1 DFQATT and CDR2 SNEGSKA (reference sequence). The germline V and J ends were trimmed by 1 base and 0 bases, with 6 bases remaining between them. DNA of the CDR3: TGCAGTGCTAGAGTTTCGGTGAACACTGAAGCTTTCTTT. It translates to CSARVSVNTEAFF.

The table lists this clonotype with a few counts. This CDR3 is CASSPNRRQGASSPLHF. In DNA, the CDR3 is TGTGCCAGCAGCCCTAACCGGAGACAGGGGGCGAGTTCACCCCTCCACTTT. The chain joins TRBV7-8 to TRBJ1-6; 10 bases line up with TRBD1. The junction had 13 bases not matched to a gene; V was cut back by 5 bases and J by 9 bases. CDR1 and CDR2 (germline): SGHVS, FQNEAQ. The CDR3 runs 17 residues.

V usage is TRBV30 and J usage is TRBJ2-7, with 7 bases matching TRBD1. Per the germline V gene, CDR1 is GTSNPN and CDR2 is SVGIG (reference sequence). The CDR3 runs to 14 residues. Trimming cost V 5 bases and J 3 bases; bases outside gene matches: 10. The CDR3 DNA is TGTGCCTGGGGCGGAGCCCAGGGGGTCTACGAGCAGTACTTC. This encodes CAWGGAQGVYEQYF.

Note on this clonotype: This may come from a read error, since a much larger clone is one base off. The J gene is TRBJ2-2, the V gene TRBV28; D is perhaps TRBD2 (6 bases). CDR1 and CDR2 from the germline V gene are MDHEN and SYDVKM. There are 13 residues in the CDR3. V was shortened by 7 bases and J by 13 bases, with 19 bases between the two germline ends. The CDR3 reads CASTDVSGDGLFF. CDR3 bases: TGTGCCAGCACCGATGTGTCGGGGGATGGGCTGTTTTTT.

This clonotype was counted between two and nine times. Here the CDR3 reads CASSLQAGGRTGELFF. For the CDR3, the DNA is TGTGCCAGCAGCTTACAAGCGGGGGGGCGCACCGGGGAGCTGTTTTTT. The rearrangement uses TRBV7-2 and TRBJ2-2, with TRBD2 matching 10 bases. This CDR3 region has 16 residues. The V gene's germline CDR1 is SGHTA and CDR2 FQGNSA. The J segment lost 4 bases and the V segment lost 2 bases, leaving 4 bases of the junction unmatched.

The chain couples TRBV19 to TRBJ1-4; D perhaps matches TRBD1 (6 bases). Per the germline V gene, CDR1 is LNHDA and CDR2 is SQIVND (reference sequence). V was cut by 6 bases and J by 5 bases, with 10 bases left in between. CDR3 length equals 13 residues. The CDR3 region is CASRDSSNEKLFF. In DNA form, the CDR3 reads TGTGCCAGTAGGGACAGCTCAAATGAAAAACTGTTTTTT. The full variable domain, completed using reference TRBV19 and TRBJ1-4, is DGGITQSPKYLFRKEGQNVTLSCEQNLNHDAMYWYRQDPGQGLRLIYYSQIVNDFQKGDIAEGYSVSREKKESFPLTVTSAQKNPTAFYLCASRDSSNEKLFFGSGTQLSVL.

In this sample, this clonotype turned up a few times. This chain joins TRBV2 and TRBJ2-5; D tentatively reads TRBD1 or TRBD2 (5 bases each). V gave up 1 base and J gave up 5 bases, with 11 bases separating them. CDR3 length: 14 amino acids. Per germline, CDR1 SNHLY and CDR2 FYNNEI. The DNA for the CDR3 is TGTGCCAGCAGTGAAGGTGGGACGGGTGAGACCCAGTACTTC. It is translated as CASSEGGTGETQYF.

The chain is built from TRBV5-1 and TRBJ1-4; D call uncertain. V dropped 0 bases and J dropped 3 bases, with 9 bases sitting between them. CDR3 length equals 15 residues. The germline gives CDR1 SGHRS, CDR2 YFSETQ. The CDR3 sequence: CASSLDGIPNEKLFF. DNA of the CDR3: TGCGCCAGCAGCTTGGATGGGATTCCTAATGAAAAACTGTTTTTT.